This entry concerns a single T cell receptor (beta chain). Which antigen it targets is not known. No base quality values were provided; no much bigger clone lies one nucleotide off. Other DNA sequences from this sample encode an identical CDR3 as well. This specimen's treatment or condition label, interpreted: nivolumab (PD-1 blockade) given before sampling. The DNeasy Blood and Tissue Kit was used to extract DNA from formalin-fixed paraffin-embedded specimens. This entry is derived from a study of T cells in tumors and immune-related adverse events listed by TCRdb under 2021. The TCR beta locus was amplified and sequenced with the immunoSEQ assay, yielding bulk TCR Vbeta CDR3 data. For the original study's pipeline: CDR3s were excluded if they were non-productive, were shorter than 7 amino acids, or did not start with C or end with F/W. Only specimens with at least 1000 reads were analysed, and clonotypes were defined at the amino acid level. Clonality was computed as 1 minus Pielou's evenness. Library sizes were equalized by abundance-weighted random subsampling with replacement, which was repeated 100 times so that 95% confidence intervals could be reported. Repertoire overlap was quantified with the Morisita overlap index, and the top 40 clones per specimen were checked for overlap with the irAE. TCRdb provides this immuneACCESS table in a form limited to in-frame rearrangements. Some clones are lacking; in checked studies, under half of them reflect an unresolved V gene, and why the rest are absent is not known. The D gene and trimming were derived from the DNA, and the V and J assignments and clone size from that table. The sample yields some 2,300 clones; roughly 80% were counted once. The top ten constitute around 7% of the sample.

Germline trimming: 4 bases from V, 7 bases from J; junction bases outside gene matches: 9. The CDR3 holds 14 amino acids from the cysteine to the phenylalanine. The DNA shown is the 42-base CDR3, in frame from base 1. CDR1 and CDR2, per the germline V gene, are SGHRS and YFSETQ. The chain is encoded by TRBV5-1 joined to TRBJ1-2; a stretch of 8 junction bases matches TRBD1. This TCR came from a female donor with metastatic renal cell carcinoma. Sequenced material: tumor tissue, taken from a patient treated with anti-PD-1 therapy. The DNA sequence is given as TGCGCCAGCAGCGCTGTCGACAGGGGACTTGGCTACACCTTC. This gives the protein CASSAVDRGLGYTF.